The 14 T cell receptor beta chains in this list originate from one sample, sequenced in a study of CD4+ T cells in melanoma. The repertoire was sequenced with immunoSEQ multiplex PCR; TCRdb's copy has only in-frame clones and lacks some. The sample yields more than 12,000 clones, approximately 62% seen once. Sequenced material: cells from a culture (not recorded whether cultured in vitro). The receptor source for this set is a human donor with melanoma.

This clone appeared a single time. The J gene is TRBJ2-6, the V gene TRBV5-5, with 9 bases lining up with TRBD1. The CDR3 is 18 amino acids. Germline trimming cut 6 bases from V and 3 bases from J; bases unmatched to any gene: 13. Germline V gives CDR1 SGHKS, CDR2 YYEKEE (reference sequence). The DNA of the CDR3 is TGTGCCAGCATGGGCCCCGGGACAGGGCTTCTTGGGGCCAACGTCCTGACTTTC. Amino acid sequence: CASMGPGTGLLGANVLTF.

The chain recombines TRBV2 with TRBJ1-2, with D possibly being TRBD1 (5 bases). Germline lookup yields CDR1 SNHLY and CDR2 FYNNEI. V was trimmed by 11 bases and J by 4 bases, leaving 17 bases between them. The CDR3 sequence is 13 residues long. This CDR3 reads CAARGAKSYGYTF. The CDR3 nucleotides read TGTGCCGCGAGAGGGGCCAAAAGCTATGGCTACACCTTC.

This chain uses TRBV6-1 with TRBJ2-1; tentative D call: TRBD1 (5 bases). There are 16 residues in the CDR3. The germline V gene encodes CDR1 MNHNS and CDR2 SASEGT. Deletions cut 4 bases from V and 1 base from J, with 14 bases between. The CDR3 loop reads CASSGYRKISYNEQFF. The CDR3 DNA is TGTGCCAGCAGTGGATACAGGAAAATATCCTACAATGAGCAGTTCTTC.

CDR3 residues: CASSLSGGTDTQYF. The CDR3 DNA reads TGTGCCAGCAGCTTGTCGGGGGGCACAGATACGCAGTATTTT. J is TRBJ2-3 and V is TRBV11-1; a possible D gene is TRBD2 (6 bases). CDR3 size: 14 residues. Trimming pared 3 bases from V and 1 base from J, leaving 8 bases between. CDR1 is SGHAT, CDR2 FQDESV, per germline (reference sequence).

This clone showed up just once. The chain combines TRBV4-1 with TRBJ2-3; D not resolved. V gave up 1 base and J gave up 2 bases, with 7 bases separating them. The germline CDR1 and CDR2 sequences are MGHRA and YSYEKL. The CDR3 has 14 residues. CDR3 amino acids: CASSQVRFTDTQYF. The DNA of the CDR3 is TGCGCCAGCAGCCAAGTCAGGTTCACAGATACGCAGTATTTT.

The chain combines TRBV15 with TRBJ1-5; 9 bases match TRBD1. Germline values: CDR1 LNHNV, CDR2 YYDKDF (reference sequence). Trimming at V came to 5 bases and at J to 4 bases, leaving 9 bases not matched to a gene. The CDR3 consists of 16 residues. The CDR3 is CATSLSWDRANQPQHF. CDR3 in DNA: TGTGCCACCAGCCTATCGTGGGACAGGGCTAATCAGCCCCAGCATTTT.

The V gene is TRBV18, the J gene TRBJ1-2; TRBD1 agrees at 8 bases. From germline, CDR1 is KGHSH and CDR2 LQKENI. This CDR3 is 16 amino acids long. J lost 1 base, V lost 8 bases, and 12 bases had no gene match. CDR3 in DNA: TGTGCCAGCCACGCGATCCGGGACAGGATTAACTATGGCTACACCTTC. It specifies CASHAIRDRINYGYTF.

This clone was seen just once. The V call is TRBV27, the J call TRBJ2-7; TRBD2 aligns across 11 bases. V was pared by 4 bases and J by 4 bases, with 6 bases of the junction left unmatched. The CDR3 has 15 residues. CDR1 MNHEY and CDR2 SMNVEV come from the germline V gene (reference sequence). The CDR3 DNA reads TGTGCCAGCAGTTCCGGACTAGCGGGCAGATACGAGCAGTACTTC. It translates to CASSSGLAGRYEQYF.

By share, this clone ranks as medium-sized. The chain links TRBV7-3 to TRBJ2-1; D not certain. The CDR3 consists of 14 residues. The V end was cut by 4 bases, the J end by 9 bases, with 16 bases between. Germline V gene sequence: CDR1 SGHTA, CDR2 FQGTGA. The chain's CDR3 is CASSSSGPRGEQFF. For the CDR3, the DNA is TGTGCCAGCAGCTCGTCCGGGCCGCGCGGTGAGCAGTTCTTC.

This clone has a single count. The J gene is TRBJ2-3, the V gene TRBV5-1; unclear D gene. Germline values: CDR1 SGHRS, CDR2 YFSETQ. Trimming cost V 0 bases and J 4 bases, with 6 bases left between them. CDR3 length: 13 amino acids. This chain's CDR3 is CASSLESADTQYF. Here the CDR3 DNA reads TGCGCCAGCAGCTTGGAATCTGCAGATACGCAGTATTTT. The complete variable domain, with remaining parts taken from reference TRBV5-1 and TRBJ2-3, reads KAGVTQTPRYLIKTRGQQVTLSCSPISGHRSVSWYQQTPGQGLQFLFEYFSETQRNKGNFPGRFSGRQFSNSRSEMNVSTLELGDSALYLCASSLESADTQYFGPGTRLTVL.

In its sample, this clone is medium-sized. The CDR3 nucleotides are TGTGCCAGCAGCCCCACATTTGGGACAGTGAACACTGAAGCTTTCTTT. Translated: CASSPTFGTVNTEAFF. This chain links TRBV4-2 with TRBJ1-1, with 7 bases aligning to TRBD1. Germline-derived CDR1 and CDR2 are LGHNA and YNFKEQ. The CDR3 extends over 16 amino acids. The V and J ends lost 4 bases and 0 bases, in that order; junction bases with no gene match: 8.

The chain links TRBV28 to TRBJ1-5; D unresolved. Trimming left V 6 bases short and J 1 base short, with 16 bases between. Germline values: CDR1 MDHEN, CDR2 SYDVKM. This CDR3 is built from 16 residues. The DNA of the CDR3 is TGTGCCAGCAGCAATGGGTTGATTTCGAGCAATCAGCCCCAGCATTTT. Protein sequence: CASSNGLISSNQPQHF. Drawing the rest from reference TRBV28 and TRBJ1-5, the complete variable domain is DVKVTQSSRYLVKRTGEKVFLECVQDMDHENMFWYRQDPGLGLRLIYFSYDVKMKEKGDIPEGYSVSREKKERFSLILESASTNQTSMYLCASSNGLISSNQPQHFGDGTRLSIL.

This chain links TRBV18 with TRBJ2-1; 8 bases are shared with TRBD1. The CDR3 is 13 residues long. V was clipped by 6 bases and J by 10 bases; unmatched bases: 8. Germline V CDR1 and CDR2: KGHSH, LQKENI. The CDR3 bases are TGTGCCAGCTCGCGGACAGGGCCCCCGGAGCAGTTCTTC. It is translated as CASSRTGPPEQFF.

By proportion, this clone is medium-sized (0.01 to 0.1%). This chain uses TRBV27 with TRBJ1-4; D is unclear. CDR1 is MNHEY and CDR2 is SMNVEV in the germline V gene (reference sequence). The CDR3 runs to 15 residues. V gave up 4 bases and J gave up 5 bases, with 14 bases separating them. The CDR3 DNA sequence: TGTGCCAGCAGTTCCCGACGAGTAGGGAATGAAAAACTGTTTTTT. This translates into CASSSRRVGNEKLFF.